This T cell receptor beta chain comes out of a study of T cell responses to AZD1222 COVID-19 vaccine. Study-level results: The sample set comprised mostly white British donors with more females, and clonal diversity was possibly underestimated.

TCRdb's table, derived via immunoSEQ multiplex PCR, lists solely in-frame clones and lacks some. Here the sample spans more than 35,000 clones, roughly 77% being singletons. The CDR3 has 17 amino acids. CDR1 SGHVS and CDR2 FQNEAQ come from the germline V gene. Trimming took 3 bases from V and 6 from J, leaving 20 bases between them. On this clone itself: The antigen is not known.

The chain carries TRBV7-8 and TRBJ1-4; D perhaps matches TRBD1 (5 bases). The TCR was taken from an adult who received the MenACWY meningococcal vaccine as a control. The source was peripheral blood, collected 28 days after the second dose of the MenACWY control vaccine. The CDR3 spells CASSLGGGFGRYEKLFF. As DNA, the CDR3 is TGTGCCAGCAGCTTGGGGGGTGGGTTTGGGAGGTATGAAAAACTGTTTTTT.